These 17 T cell receptor beta chains originate from one sample sequenced in a study of T cell changes during pregnancy in multiple sclerosis. Clones were read by immunoSEQ multiplex PCR, and TCRdb kept only the in-frame ones, dropping some. This sample has approximately 100,000 clones; approximately 89% occur once, and the top ten carry less than 4%. The sample was peripheral blood, taken after pregnancy. The receptor source for this set is a female donor with multiple sclerosis, enrolled in a pregnancy study.

The CDR3 sequence: CASSVEAEYNSPLHF. CDR3 bases: TGTGCCAGCAGCGTAGAGGCGGAGTATAATTCACCCCTCCACTTT. The chain employs TRBV9 and TRBJ1-6; D is unresolved. In germline, CDR1 is SGDLS, CDR2 YYNGEE. The CDR3 has 15 residues. V lost 0 bases and J 4 bases, leaving 8 bases between the germline ends.

The rearrangement joins TRBV13 to TRBJ2-7; D perhaps matches TRBD2 (5 bases). The CDR3 consists of 13 residues. V was pared by 0 bases and J by 4 bases, with 7 bases between. Germline V gene lookup returns CDR1 PRHDT and CDR2 FYEKMQ (reference sequence). This chain's CDR3 is CASSLGRGYEQYF. The CDR3 coding sequence is TGTGCCAGCAGCTTAGGCCGGGGATACGAGCAGTACTTC.

CDR3 nucleotides: TGCGCCAGCAGCTTATCCGTATTGAACACTGAAGCTTTCTTT. Translating it yields CASSLSVLNTEAFF. The V and J genes are TRBV5-1 and TRBJ1-1; D is uncertain. CDR1 is SGHRS, CDR2 YFSETQ, per germline. The CDR3 is 14 residues long. The V end was cut by 2 bases, the J end by 0 bases, with 8 bases between.

This rearrangement joins TRBV9 to TRBJ1-3; D unclear. Trimming pared 4 bases from V and 0 bases from J, leaving 17 bases between. CDR3 size: 17 residues. Looked up from germline, CDR1 is SGDLS and CDR2 is YYNGEE. The DNA for the CDR3 is TGTGCCAGCAGCCCCCCGGGTGCTGGGAGCTCTGGAAACACCATATATTTT. Translating gives CASSPPGAGSSGNTIYF.

This chain links TRBV5-4 with TRBJ2-7; tentatively, D is TRBD2 (7 bases). There are 16 residues in the CDR3. V lost 6 bases and J lost 4, with 23 bases in between. CDR1 is SGHNT, CDR2 YYREEE, per germline (reference sequence). The chain's CDR3 is CASTMGGLGGGYEQYF. The CDR3 bases are TGTGCCAGCACCATGGGCGGGTTAGGGGGGGGGTACGAGCAGTACTTC.

V usage is TRBV18 and J usage is TRBJ2-7; 7 bases are a match to TRBD2. The V segment lost 0 bases and the J segment 3 bases; nucleotides outside the gene matches: 5. The CDR3 spans 15 residues. Germline CDR1 is KGHSH and CDR2 is LQKENI. CDR3 DNA: TGTGCCAGCTCACCACCGGGGCGGGGGAACTACGAGCAGTACTTC. Encoded protein: CASSPPGRGNYEQYF. The complete variable domain, with remaining parts taken from reference TRBV18 and TRBJ2-7, reads NAGVMQNPRHLVRRRGQEARLRCSPMKGHSHVYWYRQLPEEGLKFMVYLQKENIIDESGMPKERFSAEFPKEGPSILRIQQVVRGDSAAYFCASSPPGRGNYEQYFGPGTRLTVT.

This clone was seen just once. The gene calls are TRBV30 and TRBJ1-3; a weak D match, TRBD1 (6 bases). V was cut by 2 bases and J by 5 bases, with 13 bases left in between. The V gene's germline CDR1 is GTSNPN and CDR2 SVGIG (reference sequence). CDR3 size: 14 residues. The CDR3 spells CAWSLGHQRNTIYF. CDR3 nucleotides: TGTGCCTGGAGTTTGGGACACCAAAGAAACACCATATATTTT.

This chain uses TRBV5-6 with TRBJ2-7; 9 positions agree with TRBD1. CDR3 length: 14 residues. V trimming: 4 bases; J trimming: 0 bases; junction bases outside the gene matches: 2. The germline gives CDR1 SGHDT, CDR2 YYEEEE. Here the CDR3 DNA reads TGTGCCAGCAGCATGGGACAGGGCTCCTACGAGCAGTACTTC. It is translated as CASSMGQGSYEQYF.

The V and J genes are TRBV7-3 and TRBJ2-3, with D perhaps matching TRBD2 (6 bases). The CDR3 runs to 13 residues. V lost 5 bases and J 6 bases, leaving 12 bases between the germline ends. The germline CDR1 and CDR2 sequences are SGHTA and FQGTGA. The CDR3: CASSPPGSDTQYF. DNA for the CDR3: TGTGCCAGCAGCCCACCCGGGAGCGATACGCAGTATTTT.

This clone occurred once. This chain uses TRBV9 with TRBJ2-2; 11 nucleotides align to TRBD2. The CDR3 extends over 15 amino acids. The ends lost 4 bases at V and 7 bases at J; junction bases unmatched: 6. Per germline, CDR1 SGDLS and CDR2 YYNGEE. The CDR3 region has the DNA TGTGCCAGCAGCCTAACTAGCGGGGGTCTCGGGGAGCTGTTTTTT. Amino acid sequence: CASSLTSGGLGELFF.

This chain connects TRBV5-1 to TRBJ1-3; 7 positions agree with TRBD1. In germline, CDR1 is SGHRS, CDR2 YFSETQ. V was pared by 1 base and J by 0 bases, with 4 bases of the junction left unmatched. This CDR3 contains 16 residues. In DNA, the CDR3 is TGCGCCAGCAGCTTGACAGGGGCGAACTCTGGAAACACCATATATTTT. As protein: CASSLTGANSGNTIYF.

The CDR3 loop is CASGTLKTGELFF. CDR3 coding DNA: TGTGCTAGCGGGACACTTAAGACCGGGGAGCTGTTTTTT. This chain joins TRBV7-7 and TRBJ2-2; 8 bases fit TRBD2. Per the germline V gene, CDR1 is SSHAT and CDR2 is FNYEAQ (reference sequence). The CDR3 totals 13 residues.

The chain uses TRBV11-1 and TRBJ1-4, with 10 nucleotides matching TRBD1. Trimming removed 4 bases from V and 7 bases from J; junction bases left unmatched: 6. The CDR3 contains 15 residues. Germline CDR1 and CDR2: SGHAT and FQDESV (reference sequence). DNA of the CDR3: TGTGCCAGCAGCTGGGGACAGGGGAAGATTGAAAAACTGTTTTTT. This translates into CASSWGQGKIEKLFF.

This clone was observed once. The CDR3 reads CASSLPGNTEAFF. The CDR3 DNA reads TGTGCCAGCAGCTTGCCAGGTAACACTGAAGCTTTCTTT. This rearrangement joins TRBV11-1 to TRBJ1-1; D unresolved. The CDR3 totals 13 residues. V lost 3 bases and J 2 bases, leaving 7 bases between the germline ends. The germline V gene encodes CDR1 SGHAT and CDR2 FQDESV (reference sequence).

The chain joins TRBV7-6 to TRBJ1-1; D might be TRBD1 (5 bases). This CDR3 has 14 residues. Trimming took off 5 bases at V and 4 bases at J, with 14 bases between the two ends. Per germline, CDR1 SGHVS and CDR2 FNYEAQ. CDR3 region: CASSGPGGGTEAFF. The CDR3 nucleotides are TGTGCCAGCAGCGGCCCCGGGGGAGGCACTGAAGCTTTCTTT.

The CDR3 protein is CASSGLPTGELFF. In DNA, the CDR3 is TGTGCCAGCAGTGGACTTCCTACCGGGGAGCTGTTTTTT. This sequence joins TRBV6-4 and TRBJ2-2; no clear D gene. The V and J ends lost 4 bases and 5 bases respectively, with 8 bases between them. Germline V gives CDR1 MRHNA, CDR2 SNTAGT. The CDR3 contains 13 residues.

The J gene is TRBJ1-1, the V gene TRBV4-1, with D possibly being TRBD1 (6 bases). The CDR3 spans 13 residues. The V end lost 3 bases, the J end lost 3 bases, and 8 bases lay between the germline ends. CDR1 is MGHRA and CDR2 is YSYEKL in the germline V gene. The CDR3 DNA is TGCGCCAGCAGCCACCGGACAGACACTGAAGCTTTCTTT. Translating it yields CASSHRTDTEAFF.